This T cell receptor beta chain was retrieved from a study of beta chain features in type 1 diabetes. Sequencing targeted expressed TCRB transcripts, as all isolated RNA had been reverse transcribed. Clones were read by immunoSEQ multiplex PCR, and TCRdb kept only the in-frame ones, dropping some. This table holds 200,000 to 250,000 clones, 11% found once. Staining for CD45RO/CCR7/CD25/CD127/CD95/CD27 allowed sorting of CD4+ naive, central memory, regulatory and stem cell-like memory cells. This clone was observed a few times. V was trimmed by 3 bases and J by 4 bases, leaving 15 bases between them. Germline CDR1 MGHRA, CDR2 YSYEKL. The CDR3 runs 15 residues.

The TCR comes from a man younger than 35 in good health. The sequenced sample was central memory CD4+ T cells from blood. This chain uses TRBV4-1 with TRBJ2-5; D perhaps matches TRBD2 (6 bases). The CDR3, as DNA: TGCGCCAGCAGCCATGGGACTCAAGGACGAGAGACCCAGTACTTC. Residues: CASSHGTQGRETQYF.